This TCR beta chain was sequenced for a study of spatial heterogeneity in lung cancer. In its sample, this clonotype ranks as medium-sized (0.01 to 0.1%). The CDR3 contains 17 residues. Per germline, CDR1 SGHDN and CDR2 FVKESK. Trimming removed 0 bases at V and 7 bases at J, with 21 bases between. Time point described: sample taken at primary tumor resection. From tumor, nontumor lung or frozen PBMC, whole RNA was taken unsorted for sequencing. TCRdb redid the calling of the 5' RACE reads with MiXCR, one entry per CDR3 protein. The repertoire holds approximately 11,000 distinct CDR3 sequences, with 6% to 7% as singletons.

This specimen consisted of normal lung tissue next to the tumor, obtained at surgery. This TCR was recovered from a male donor with early-stage non-small cell lung cancer. J is TRBJ1-2 and V is TRBV14; TRBD1 is a possible D gene (6 bases). The CDR3 here is CASSQDRGDQGLGGYTF. In DNA, the CDR3 is TGTGCCAGCAGCCAAGATAGGGGAGACCAGGGGCTCGGTGGCTACACCTTC.